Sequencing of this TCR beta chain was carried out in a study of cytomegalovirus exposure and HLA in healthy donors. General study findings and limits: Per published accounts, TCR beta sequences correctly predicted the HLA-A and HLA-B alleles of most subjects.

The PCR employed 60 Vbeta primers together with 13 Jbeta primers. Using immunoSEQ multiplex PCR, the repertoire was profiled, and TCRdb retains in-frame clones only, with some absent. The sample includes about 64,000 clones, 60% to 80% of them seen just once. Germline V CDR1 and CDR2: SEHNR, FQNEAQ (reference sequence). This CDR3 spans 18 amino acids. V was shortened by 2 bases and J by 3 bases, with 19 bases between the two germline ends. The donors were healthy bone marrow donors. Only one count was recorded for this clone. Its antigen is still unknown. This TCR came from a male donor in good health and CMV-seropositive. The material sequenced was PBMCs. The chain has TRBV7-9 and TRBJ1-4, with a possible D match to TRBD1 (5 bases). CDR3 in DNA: TGTGCCAGCAGCTTATCCAGGTGGCAGGGAGGGGCTAATGAAAAACTGTTTTTT. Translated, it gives CASSLSRWQGGANEKLFF. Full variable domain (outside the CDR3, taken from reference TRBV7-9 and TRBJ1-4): DTGVSQNPRHKITKRGQNVTFRCDPISEHNRLYWYRQTLGQGPEFLTYFQNEAQLEKSRLLSDRFSAERPKGSFSTLEIQRTEQGDSAMYLCASSLSRWQGGANEKLFFGSGTQLSVL.